These 13 T cell receptor beta chains share one sample of origin, sequenced in a study of T cells in Graves' hyperthyroidism and ophthalmopathy. RNA transcripts were the template for amplifying TCR beta CDR3 regions. Primed by the HTBI set, a first-round RT-PCR was run on the TCR CDR3. TCRdb used MiXCR to reprocess the multiplex PCR reads, holding one entry per CDR3 protein. Here the sample spans approximately 640,000 distinct CDR3 sequences, 15% to 20% being singletons. Sequences were obtained from blood. The receptors derive from a man aged 45 to 65 with Graves' hyperthyroidism.

This clonotype was counted ten times or more. The V and J genes are TRBV12-3 or TRBV12-4 and TRBJ2-3; D uncertain. The CDR3 covers 14 residues. V was trimmed by 6 bases and J by 6 bases, leaving 16 bases between them. CDR3 sequence: CASRTGHSGDTQYF. The CDR3 coding sequence is TGTGCCAGCAGAACGGGCCACTCTGGGGATACGCAGTATTTT.

In this sample, this clonotype turned up many times. The rearrangement uses TRBV15 and TRBJ1-5; 10 bases fit TRBD1. The J segment lost 7 bases and the V segment lost 3 bases, leaving 12 bases of the junction unmatched. This CDR3 has 17 amino acids. The germline V gene has CDR1 LNHNV and CDR2 YYDKDF (reference sequence). The CDR3 region is CATSSTYRQGARQPQHF. The CDR3 coding sequence is TGTGCCACCAGCAGTACATATCGACAGGGGGCAAGACAGCCCCAGCATTTT.

This clonotype was counted at least ten times. The rearrangement joins TRBV27 to TRBJ2-4; no reliable D call. Between the trimmed V and J ends, which lost 4 bases and 1 base, there was a span of 5 bases. The CDR3 is made up of 13 amino acids. CDR1 is MNHEY, CDR2 SMNVEV, per germline (reference sequence). The CDR3 here is CASSWGAKNIQYF. The CDR3, as DNA: TGTGCCAGCAGTTGGGGTGCCAAAAACATTCAGTACTTC.

The V gene is TRBV28, the J gene TRBJ2-7; D is perhaps TRBD1 (7 bases). The CDR3 is made up of 15 amino acids. V lost 6 bases, J lost 6 bases, and 21 bases lay in between. In germline, CDR1 is MDHEN, CDR2 SYDVKM. The CDR3 loop is CASSSRGDWTSEQYF. In DNA, the CDR3 is TGTGCCAGCAGCTCCAGGGGGGACTGGACATCCGAGCAGTACTTC. The variable domain in full, with the rest retrieved from reference TRBV28 and TRBJ2-7, is DVKVTQSSRYLVKRTGEKVFLECVQDMDHENMFWYRQDPGLGLRLIYFSYDVKMKEKGDIPEGYSVSREKKERFSLILESASTNQTSMYLCASSSRGDWTSEQYFGPGTRLTVT.

This clonotype was detected a few times. CDR3 DNA sequence: TGTGCCAGTATTGAAGGGGGCATAACTGAAGCTTTCTTT. Translating gives CASIEGGITEAFF. The chain is built from TRBV19 and TRBJ1-1; 7 bases fit TRBD1. The CDR3 has 13 residues. Germline lookup yields CDR1 LNHDA and CDR2 SQIVND (reference sequence). V gave up 7 bases and J gave up 5 bases; unmatched junction bases: 7.

Of note for this clonotype: The junction differs from germline at one of its ends, possibly a read error. This chain uses TRBV19 with TRBJ1-1; D is perhaps TRBD1 (6 bases). CDR3 length: 13 amino acids. Germline V gene sequence: CDR1 LNHDA, CDR2 SQIVND (reference sequence). The CDR3 here is CPSVQGTNTEAFF. DNA for the CDR3: TGTCCCAGTGTTCAGGGGACGAACACTGAAGCTTTCTTT.

This chain uses TRBV29-1 with TRBJ2-5; D uncertain. The V end was cut by 3 bases, the J end by 1 base, with 6 bases between. CDR1 is SQVTM and CDR2 is ANQGSEA in the germline V gene. This CDR3 has 12 amino acids. CDR3 amino acids: CSVDGFQETQYF. CDR3 DNA: TGCAGCGTTGACGGATTCCAAGAGACCCAGTACTTC.

This clonotype came up many times. The chain couples TRBV11-2 to TRBJ2-3, with 13 bases lining up with TRBD2. CDR3 length: 17 amino acids. Germline CDR1 SGHAT, CDR2 FQNNGV. Losses at the gene ends were 6 bases for V and 6 bases for J; bases not matched to a gene: 12. The CDR3 is CASRTSGRTLERDTQYF. The DNA for the CDR3 is TGTGCCAGCAGGACTAGCGGGAGGACCCTCGAACGCGATACGCAGTATTTT.

In this sample, this clonotype turned up once. The chain employs TRBV20-1 and TRBJ1-4; no reliable D call. Germline V gene data show CDR1 as DFQATT and CDR2 as SNEGSKA (reference sequence). Trimming pared 3 bases from V and 0 bases from J, leaving 8 bases between. This CDR3 comprises 14 residues. In DNA form, the CDR3 reads TGCAGTGCTAGTCCGGCAGCAACTAATGAAAAACTGTTTTTT. It translates to CSASPAATNEKLFF.

In its sample, this clonotype was seen a few times. The genes are TRBV30 and TRBJ2-2; 9 nucleotides align to TRBD2. With 6 bases clipped from V and 2 bases from J, the junction kept 7 bases outside the gene matches. Germline V gene sequence: CDR1 GTSNPN, CDR2 SVGIG (reference sequence). This CDR3 contains 15 residues. DNA of the CDR3: TGTGCCTGCCAGAAGGGACTAGCAAACACCGGGGAGCTGTTTTTT. This sequence encodes CACQKGLANTGELFF.

This clonotype was seen ten or more times. V and J are TRBV11-2 and TRBJ2-5; 8 positions match TRBD1. Germline CDR1 SGHAT, CDR2 FQNNGV. The CDR3 is 16 residues long. The V and J ends lost 1 base and 4 bases, in that order; junction bases with no gene match: 8. The CDR3 sequence is CASSLVVAGGGETQYF. Written as DNA, the CDR3 is TGTGCCAGCAGCTTAGTGGTGGCAGGGGGCGGAGAGACCCAGTACTTC.

V is TRBV12-3 or TRBV12-4 and J is TRBJ2-3; a weak D match, TRBD1 (6 bases). The CDR3 sequence is 12 residues long. V gave up 10 bases and J gave up 0 bases, with 8 bases separating them. CDR3 in amino acids: CATGTSTDTQYF. CDR3 DNA: TGTGCCACGGGGACAAGCACAGATACGCAGTATTTT.

This clonotype was recorded many times. The chain joins TRBV2 to TRBJ2-7, with D perhaps TRBD2 (5 bases). CDR3 length: 12 residues. V was pared by 6 bases and J by 7 bases, with 13 bases between. Per the germline V gene, CDR1 is SNHLY and CDR2 is FYNNEI. The CDR3 DNA sequence: TGTGCCAGCAGAACCTACGGCGGGGAGCAGTACTTC. It is translated as CASRTYGGEQYF.